The sequence of this T cell receptor (beta chain) was determined in a study of cytomegalovirus exposure and HLA in healthy donors. General study results and limits: Cytomegalovirus-associated status was assigned to fewer than 200 TCR beta chains.

Primers for the PCR totalled 60 Vbeta and 13 Jbeta. Sequencing used immunoSEQ multiplex PCR; TCRdb keeps in-frame clones, though not all of them. This table has roughly 100,000 clones, 77% appearing once. Deletions cut 5 bases from V and 6 bases from J, with 8 bases between. The CDR3 has 12 residues. Per the germline V gene, CDR1 is SGDLS and CDR2 is YYNGEE. Note on this clone: What it binds is not known.

Sequences were obtained from PBMCs. This TCR derives from a woman aged 40 to 50 in good health and CMV-seropositive. The J gene is TRBJ2-2, the V gene TRBV9, with TRBD2 as a possible D gene (5 bases). The CDR3 bases are TGTGCCAGCAGGGCTAGCCCCGGGGAGCTGTTTTTT. This gives the protein CASRASPGELFF.